This TCR beta chain is from a study of blood T cell repertoires in COVID-19. During active infection, Seattle patients enrolled and were then monitored through disease. As handled by the study authors: Reference gene primer amplification gave estimated nucleated cell counts. Profiling relied on immunoSEQ multiplex PCR, and the TCRdb table lists in-frame clones only, not all of them. V and J calls and clone size are as listed in that table; D and trimming were resolved from the DNA. Among about 410,000 clones listed, around nine tenths were seen once. The V gene end was trimmed by 6 bases and the J gene end by 3 bases; junction bases not matched to a gene: 6. The germline gives CDR1 MDHEN, CDR2 SYDVKM. CDR3 length: 14 residues.

This receptor was obtained from a woman aged 40 to 50 with COVID-19, enrolled during active disease. Sequenced: peripheral blood. The V and J genes are TRBV28 and TRBJ1-2, with TRBD1 matching 8 bases. The CDR3 DNA follows: TGTGCCAGCAGACTCCTGACAGGGGACTATGGCTACACCTTC. Protein product: CASRLLTGDYGYTF.